This TCR beta chain came from a study of chemoradiotherapy in HPV16-positive cancers (dated by TCRdb to about 2022). As for the study more broadly: Using functional T-cell assays on cells from a couple of HPV16-positive patients, the researchers defined candidate HPV-specific T-cell clones and common TCR motifs. The study asked whether T-cell immunity against the HPV oncoproteins E6 and E7 changes during chemoradiotherapy and whether it affects survival. The candidate HPV-specific TCRs and motifs were subsequently tracked in TCR repertoires obtained from roughly 90 patients with HPV-related cancers. Points the paper makes about the study in general: The survival association was reported for HPV16-positive patients, and the functional definition of HPV-specific T cells was derived from only a couple of HPV16-positive patients. Among HPV16-positive patients, expansion of HPV-responsive T cells during chemoradiotherapy was associated with better recurrence-free survival. Expansion of candidate HPV-specific clones and E7-related TCR motifs was observed in the tumor microenvironment during treatment, whereas no such expansion was observed for non-HPV-specific T cells.

To prepare the library, the immunoSEQ multiplex PCR assay was applied. TCRdb carries this immuneACCESS record with in-frame sequences only. Its versions omit some clonotypes, under half of them owing to an unresolved V gene in the studies checked, with the rest unexplained. Across this sample there are about 8,900 clones, with roughly 84% seen only once. Jointly, the top ten make up about 3.1% of the sample. Repertoires were sampled repeatedly over the course of chemoradiotherapy, so clonal expansion could be followed in the tumor microenvironment. Turning to this clone: Which antigen it targets is not known. Base qualities are not recorded, but no much larger clone differs from it by a single base.

CDR1 is given as MNHEY and CDR2 as SMNVEV, both from the germline V gene (reference sequence). The CDR3 holds 14 amino acids from the cysteine to the phenylalanine. Only the CDR3 region is kept as DNA, spanning 42 bases read in frame from base 1. Relative to germline, V is 5 bases shorter and J is 4 bases shorter, with 14 bases between their ends. The chain is made from TRBV27 and TRBJ1-1; the D gene remains uncertain. The material was tumor tissue, obtained from a patient who underwent chemoradiotherapy. This sequence was found in a human donor with HPV-associated anogenital cancer. The DNA is TGTGCCAGCAGTCCCAGTGACGCCGGCACTGAAGCTTTCTTT. Translation gives CASSPSDAGTEAFF.